This T cell receptor beta chain comes out of a study of blood T cell repertoires in COVID-19. The wider study: From the United States, Italy and Spain came samples of acute and convalescent COVID-19. In each case, the material was cDNA or gDNA derived from T cells, B-cell-depleted T cells, or PBMCs.

In the original analysis: Reference gene primer amplification in the assay estimated nucleated cell counts. TCRdb's table, derived via immunoSEQ multiplex PCR, lists solely in-frame clones and lacks some. For V, J and clone size, that table is used; D and trimming come from the DNA. Among tens of thousands of clones listed, more than 60% were seen once. V shed 3 bases, J shed 0 bases, and the junction held 10 bases outside the gene matches. The CDR3 extends over 18 amino acids. The V gene's germline CDR1 is LGHNT and CDR2 FRNRAP. The V call is TRBV12-5, the J call TRBJ2-1; 8 bases match TRBD2. What was sequenced was peripheral blood. The source of this sequence is a man in his 60s with active COVID-19. The CDR3 bases are TGTGCTAGTGGTTTCTTACTAGCGGAGGCAAGCTCCTACAATGAGCAGTTCTTC. Translation gives CASGFLLAEASSYNEQFF.